This entry describes one T cell receptor (beta chain). This clone was picked up one time. Its cognate antigen has yet to be identified. It has no much larger one-base neighbor in the sample; base qualities were not kept. Collaborating institutions collected whole blood in K2EDTA tubes following their own protocols. For TCRbeta analysis, collaborators shipped samples as frozen whole blood, isolated PBMCs, or DNA extracted from either of those sample types. The data originate from a study of blood T cell repertoires in COVID-19 (dated by TCRdb to the early 2020s). Some background on the complete study: Collaborator samples came from the United States, Italy and Spain and covered acute and convalescent phases of COVID-19. The prospective study material was composed of cDNA or gDNA derived from T cells, B-cell-depleted T cells, or PBMCs. Subjects who had been exposed to COVID-19, were actively infected with it, or had recovered from it provided the deeply sampled blood TCRbeta repertoires that made up the dataset. The repertoires were released in a freely available public database meant as a resource for research on the immune response to SARS-CoV-2. Samples were obtained from the ongoing ImmuneRACE study (first 160 participants) and from some 1,300 subjects provided by 6 global collaborators. The sample metadata nearly always contained a de-identified subject ID, COVID-19 status, age in years and sex. Where HLA class I and class II types were available, the types were taken from metadata supplied by the sample provider, not from assay-based typing. Findings and caveats that apply to the study as a whole: Clinical and demographic metadata were provided uncurated, with the amount varying by source and participant.

The immunoSEQ Assay, a bias-controlled multiplex PCR, was used to amplify TCRbeta CDR3 regions from genomic DNA. Regarding the original processing steps: The number of nucleated cells in each sample was estimated from the amplification of reference gene primers within the assay. To quantify the absolute abundance of each unique TCRbeta CDR3 rearrangement, sequence reads were collapsed and filtered. For each sample, productive Simpson clonality was calculated by taking the square root of Simpson's diversity index across productive rearrangements. The clones in this table, taken by TCRdb from immuneACCESS, are in-frame only. Not every clone is retained; where verified, under half of the shortfall comes from an unresolved V gene, and the cause of the rest is unknown. V, J and clone size were drawn from that table, and D and trimming were deduced from the DNA. The sample profile shows 55,000 to 70,000 clones; approximately 79% of them were found once. The ten largest make up about 3.5% of the sample.

The germline V gene encodes CDR1 LGHNA and CDR2 YNFKEQ. V loses 1 base of germline sequence and J loses 3 bases, and the interval between the two ends is 16 bases. From cysteine to phenylalanine, the CDR3 is 16 amino acids long. Here the CDR3 DNA is all that survives: 48 bases in frame from base 1. Sequencing input: peripheral blood. The clonotype originates from a man aged 60-69 years with acute or convalescent COVID-19. The sequence joins TRBV4-2 to TRBJ2-7, with TRBD2 tentatively as D gene (7 bases match). The DNA reads TGTGCCAGCAGCCAAGCGGTAAGGGGAGGGGGCTACGAGCAGTACTTC. Translated, this is CASSQAVRGGGYEQYF.